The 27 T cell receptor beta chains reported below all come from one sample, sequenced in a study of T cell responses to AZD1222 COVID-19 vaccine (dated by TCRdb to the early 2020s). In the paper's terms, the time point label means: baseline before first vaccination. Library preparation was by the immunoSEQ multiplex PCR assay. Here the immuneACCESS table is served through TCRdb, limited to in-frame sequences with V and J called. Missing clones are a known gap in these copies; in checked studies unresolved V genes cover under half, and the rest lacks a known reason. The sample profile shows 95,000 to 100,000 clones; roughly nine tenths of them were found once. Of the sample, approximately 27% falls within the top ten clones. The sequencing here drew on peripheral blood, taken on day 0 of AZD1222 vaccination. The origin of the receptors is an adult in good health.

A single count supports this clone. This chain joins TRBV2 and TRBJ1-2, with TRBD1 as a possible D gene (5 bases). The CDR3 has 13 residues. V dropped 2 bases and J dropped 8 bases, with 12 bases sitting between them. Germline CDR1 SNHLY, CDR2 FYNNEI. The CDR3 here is CASSEWVGRGYTF. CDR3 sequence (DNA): TGTGCCAGCAGTGAATGGGTGGGACGGGGCTACACCTTC.

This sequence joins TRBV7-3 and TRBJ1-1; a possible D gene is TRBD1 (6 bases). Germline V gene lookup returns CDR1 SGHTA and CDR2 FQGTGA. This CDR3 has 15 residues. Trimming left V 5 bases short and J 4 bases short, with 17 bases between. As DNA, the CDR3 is TGTGCCAGCAGCCGGGGGCAGCCAGGGATCACTGAAGCTTTCTTT. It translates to CASSRGQPGITEAFF. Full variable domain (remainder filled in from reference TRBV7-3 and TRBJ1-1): GAGVSQTPSNKVTEKGKYVELRCDPISGHTALYWYRQSLGQGPEFLIYFQGTGAADDSGLPNDRFFAVRPEGSVSTLKIQRTERGDSAVYLCASSRGQPGITEAFFGQGTRLTVV.

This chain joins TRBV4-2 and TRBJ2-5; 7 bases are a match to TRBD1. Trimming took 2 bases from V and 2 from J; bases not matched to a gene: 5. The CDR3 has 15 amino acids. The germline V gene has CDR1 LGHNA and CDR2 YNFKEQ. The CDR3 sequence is CASSQLTGIQETQYF. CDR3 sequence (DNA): TGTGCCAGCAGCCAATTGACAGGGATTCAAGAGACCCAGTACTTC.

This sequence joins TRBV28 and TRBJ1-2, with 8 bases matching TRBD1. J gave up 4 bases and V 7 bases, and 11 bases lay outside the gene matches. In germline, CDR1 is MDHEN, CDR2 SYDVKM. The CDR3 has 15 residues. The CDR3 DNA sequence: TGTGCCAGCACTCAGGGGGCCTTAGAGGGCTATGGCTACACCTTC. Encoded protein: CASTQGALEGYGYTF.

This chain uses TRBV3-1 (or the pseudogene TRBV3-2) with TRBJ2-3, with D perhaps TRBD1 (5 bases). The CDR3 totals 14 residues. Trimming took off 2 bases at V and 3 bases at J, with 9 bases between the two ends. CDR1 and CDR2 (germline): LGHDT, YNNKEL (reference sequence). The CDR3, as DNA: TGTGCCAGCAGCCAACCTCCAGGGACAGATACGCAGTATTTT. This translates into CASSQPPGTDTQYF.

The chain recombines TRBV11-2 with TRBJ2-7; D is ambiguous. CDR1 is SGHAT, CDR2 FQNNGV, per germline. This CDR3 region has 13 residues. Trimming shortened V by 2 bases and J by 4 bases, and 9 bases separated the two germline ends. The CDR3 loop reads CASSLSEGYEQYF. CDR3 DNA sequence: TGTGCCAGCAGCTTATCTGAAGGGTACGAGCAGTACTTC.

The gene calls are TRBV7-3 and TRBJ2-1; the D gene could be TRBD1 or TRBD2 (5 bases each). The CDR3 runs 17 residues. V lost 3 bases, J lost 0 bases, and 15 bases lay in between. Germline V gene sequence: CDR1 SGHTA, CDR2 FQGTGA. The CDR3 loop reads CASSLGVSASSYNEQFF. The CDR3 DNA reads TGTGCCAGCAGCTTGGGGGTTAGCGCGAGCTCCTACAATGAGCAGTTCTTC.

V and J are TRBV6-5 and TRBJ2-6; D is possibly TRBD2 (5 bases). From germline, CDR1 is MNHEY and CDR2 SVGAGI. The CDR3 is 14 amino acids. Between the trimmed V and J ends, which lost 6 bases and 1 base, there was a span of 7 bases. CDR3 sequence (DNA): TGTGCCAGCAGCCGGGGTTCTGGGGCCAACGTCCTGACTTTC. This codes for CASSRGSGANVLTF.

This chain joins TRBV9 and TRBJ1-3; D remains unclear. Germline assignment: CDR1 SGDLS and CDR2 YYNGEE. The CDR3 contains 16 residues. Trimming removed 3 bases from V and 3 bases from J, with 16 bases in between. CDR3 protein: CASSAQGGSFGNTIYF. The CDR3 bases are TGTGCCAGCAGCGCCCAAGGTGGCTCCTTTGGAAACACCATATATTTT.

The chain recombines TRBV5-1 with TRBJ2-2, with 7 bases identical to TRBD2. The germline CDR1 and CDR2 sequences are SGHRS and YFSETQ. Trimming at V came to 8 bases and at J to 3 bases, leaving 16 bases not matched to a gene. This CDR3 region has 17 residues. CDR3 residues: CASQAFGGRMDTGELFF. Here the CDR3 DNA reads TGCGCCAGTCAGGCTTTTGGCGGGAGAATGGACACCGGGGAGCTGTTTTTT. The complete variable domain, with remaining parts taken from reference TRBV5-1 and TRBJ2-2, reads KAGVTQTPRYLIKTRGQQVTLSCSPISGHRSVSWYQQTPGQGLQFLFEYFSETQRNKGNFPGRFSGRQFSNSRSEMNVSTLELGDSALYLCASQAFGGRMDTGELFFGEGSRLTVL.

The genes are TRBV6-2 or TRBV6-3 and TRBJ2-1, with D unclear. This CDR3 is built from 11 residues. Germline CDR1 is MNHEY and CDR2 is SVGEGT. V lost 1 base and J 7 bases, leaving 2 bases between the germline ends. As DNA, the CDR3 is TGTGCCAGCAGTTACTTAAATGAGCAGTTCTTC. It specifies CASSYLNEQFF.

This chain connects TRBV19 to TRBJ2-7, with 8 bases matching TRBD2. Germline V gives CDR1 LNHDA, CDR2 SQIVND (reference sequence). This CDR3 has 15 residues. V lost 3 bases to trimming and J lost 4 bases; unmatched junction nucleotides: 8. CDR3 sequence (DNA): TGTGCCAGTAGTATTGGCGGACTAGCCATTTACGAGCAGTACTTC. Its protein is CASSIGGLAIYEQYF.

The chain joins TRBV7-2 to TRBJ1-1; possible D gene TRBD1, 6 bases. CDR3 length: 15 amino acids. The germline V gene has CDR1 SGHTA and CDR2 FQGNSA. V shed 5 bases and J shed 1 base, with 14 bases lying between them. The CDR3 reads CASSPWVTGNTEAFF. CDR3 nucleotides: TGTGCCAGCAGCCCATGGGTGACAGGGAACACTGAAGCTTTCTTT. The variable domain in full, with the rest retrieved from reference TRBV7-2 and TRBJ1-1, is GAGVSQSPSNKVTEKGKDVELRCDPISGHTALYWYRQSLGQGLEFLIYFQGNSAPDKSGLPSDRFSAERTGGSVSTLTIQRTQQEDSAVYLCASSPWVTGNTEAFFGQGTRLTVV.

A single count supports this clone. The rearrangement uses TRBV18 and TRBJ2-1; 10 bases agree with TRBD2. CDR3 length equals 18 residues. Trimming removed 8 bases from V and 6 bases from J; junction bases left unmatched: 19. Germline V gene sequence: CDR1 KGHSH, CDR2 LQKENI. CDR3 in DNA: TGTGCCAGCCACGGACAGCTCCTAGCGGGAGTCGTTAGCAATGAGCAGTTCTTC. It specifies CASHGQLLAGVVSNEQFF.

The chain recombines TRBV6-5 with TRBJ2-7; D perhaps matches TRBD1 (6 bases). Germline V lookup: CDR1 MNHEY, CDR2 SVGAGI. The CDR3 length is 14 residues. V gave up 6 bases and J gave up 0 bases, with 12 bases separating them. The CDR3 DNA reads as TGTGCCAGCAGACCCGGGACAAACTCCTACGAGCAGTACTTC. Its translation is CASRPGTNSYEQYF.

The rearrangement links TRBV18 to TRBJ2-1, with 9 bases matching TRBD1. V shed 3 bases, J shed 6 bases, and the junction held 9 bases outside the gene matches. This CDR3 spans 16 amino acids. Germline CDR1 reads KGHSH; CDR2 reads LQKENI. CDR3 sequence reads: CASSPTLGQGTNEQFF. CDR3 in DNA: TGTGCCAGCTCACCTACTTTAGGACAGGGGACCAATGAGCAGTTCTTC.

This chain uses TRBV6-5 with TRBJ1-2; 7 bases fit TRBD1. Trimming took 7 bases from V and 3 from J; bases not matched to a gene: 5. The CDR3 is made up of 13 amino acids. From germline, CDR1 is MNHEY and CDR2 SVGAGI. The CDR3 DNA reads TGTGCCAGCAAGGGGACAGACCACTATGGCTACACCTTC. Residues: CASKGTDHYGYTF.

For the CDR3, the DNA is TGCGCCAGCAGCCAAGGTGAAGGGCGCGAAAAACTGTTTTTT. It encodes CASSQGEGREKLFF. The chain uses TRBV4-3 and TRBJ1-4, with D hard to call. V was cut by 1 base and J by 8 bases, with 11 bases left in between. The CDR3 has 14 residues. Germline V gene data show CDR1 as LGHNA and CDR2 as YSLEER.

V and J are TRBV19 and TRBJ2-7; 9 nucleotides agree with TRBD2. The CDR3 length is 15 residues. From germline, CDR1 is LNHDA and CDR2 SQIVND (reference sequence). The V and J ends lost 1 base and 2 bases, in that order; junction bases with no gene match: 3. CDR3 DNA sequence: TGTGCCAGTAGTATAGTGGCTAGCGGGACCTACGAGCAGTACTTC. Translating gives CASSIVASGTYEQYF. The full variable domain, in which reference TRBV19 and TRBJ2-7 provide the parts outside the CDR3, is DGGITQSPKYLFRKEGQNVTLSCEQNLNHDAMYWYRQDPGQGLRLIYYSQIVNDFQKGDIAEGYSVSREKKESFPLTVTSAQKNPTAFYLCASSIVASGTYEQYFGPGTRLTVT.

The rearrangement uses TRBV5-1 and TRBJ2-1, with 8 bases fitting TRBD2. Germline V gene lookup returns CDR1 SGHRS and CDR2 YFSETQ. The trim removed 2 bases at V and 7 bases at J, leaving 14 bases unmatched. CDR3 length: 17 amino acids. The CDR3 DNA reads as TGCGCCAGCAGCTTAGCCTCTGCGGGAGGCCCCTGGAATGAGCAGTTCTTC. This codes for CASSLASAGGPWNEQFF.

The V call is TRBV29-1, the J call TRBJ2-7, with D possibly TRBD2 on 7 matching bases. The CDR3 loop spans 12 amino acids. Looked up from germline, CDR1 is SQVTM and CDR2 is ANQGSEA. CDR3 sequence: CRGGGGGGEQYF. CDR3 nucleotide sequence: TGCCGCGGGGGCGGGGGCGGAGGCGAGCAGTACTTC.

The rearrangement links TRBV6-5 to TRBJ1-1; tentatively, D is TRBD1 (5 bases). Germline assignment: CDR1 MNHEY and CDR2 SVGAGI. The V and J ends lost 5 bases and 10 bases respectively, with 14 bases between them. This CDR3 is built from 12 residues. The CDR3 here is CASSPGGGGAFF. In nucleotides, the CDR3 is TGTGCCAGCAGTCCCGGGGGGGGTGGAGCTTTCTTT.

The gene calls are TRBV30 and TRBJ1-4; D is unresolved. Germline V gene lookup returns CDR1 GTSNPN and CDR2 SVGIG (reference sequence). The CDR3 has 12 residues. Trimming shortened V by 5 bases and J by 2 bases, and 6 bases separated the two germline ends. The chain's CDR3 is CAWAGTNEKLFF. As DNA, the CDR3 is TGTGCCTGGGCGGGGACTAATGAAAAACTGTTTTTT. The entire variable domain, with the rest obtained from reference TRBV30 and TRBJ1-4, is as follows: SQTIHQWPATLVQPVGSPLSLECTVEGTSNPNLYWYRQAAGRGLQLLFYSVGIGQISSEVPQNLSASRPQDRQFILSSKKLLLSDSGFYLCAWAGTNEKLFFGSGTQLSVL.

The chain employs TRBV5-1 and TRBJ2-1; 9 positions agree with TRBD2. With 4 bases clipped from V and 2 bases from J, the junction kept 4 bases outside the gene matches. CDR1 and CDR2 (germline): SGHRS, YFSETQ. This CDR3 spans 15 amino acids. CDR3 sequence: CASSVAGAAYNEQFF. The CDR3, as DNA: TGCGCCAGCAGCGTAGCGGGAGCGGCCTACAATGAGCAGTTCTTC.

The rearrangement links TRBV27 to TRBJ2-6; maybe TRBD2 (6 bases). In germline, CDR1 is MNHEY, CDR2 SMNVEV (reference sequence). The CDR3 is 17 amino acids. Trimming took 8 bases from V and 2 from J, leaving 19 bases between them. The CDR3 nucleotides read TGTGCCAGCCGCCCGGGGCCCTGGAGGGCTGGGGCCAACGTCCTGACTTTC. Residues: CASRPGPWRAGANVLTF.

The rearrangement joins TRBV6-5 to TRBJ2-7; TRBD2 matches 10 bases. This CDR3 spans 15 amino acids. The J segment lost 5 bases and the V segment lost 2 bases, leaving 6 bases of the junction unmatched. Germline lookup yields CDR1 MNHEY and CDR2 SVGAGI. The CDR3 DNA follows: TGTGCCAGCAGTTACGACGTGGGACTAGCGAACGAGCAGTACTTC. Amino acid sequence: CASSYDVGLANEQYF.

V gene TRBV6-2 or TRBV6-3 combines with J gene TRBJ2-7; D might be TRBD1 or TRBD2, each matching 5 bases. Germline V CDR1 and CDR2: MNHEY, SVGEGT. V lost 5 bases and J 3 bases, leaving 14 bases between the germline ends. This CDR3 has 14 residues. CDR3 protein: CASSTAGASYEQYF. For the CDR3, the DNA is TGTGCCAGCAGTACCGCCGGGGCGAGCTACGAGCAGTACTTC.